The 29 T cell receptor beta chains below were found in one sample sequenced in a study of cytomegalovirus exposure and HLA in healthy donors. The PCR contained 60 Vbeta and 13 Jbeta primers. TCRdb keeps only in-frame clones here, not all; method: immunoSEQ multiplex PCR. The table lists 100,000 to 150,000 clones, about 10% of them singletons. The source material was PBMCs. The receptors here all came from a woman between 18 and 29 years old in good health and CMV-seropositive.

This clone was observed a few times. The rearrangement links TRBV27 to TRBJ1-1; possibly TRBD1 for D (5 bases). Trimming took 6 bases from V and 1 from J, leaving 12 bases between them. The V gene's germline CDR1 is MNHEY and CDR2 SMNVEV (reference sequence). This CDR3 has 14 residues. CDR3 residues: CASRTGTANTEAFF. CDR3 coding DNA: TGTGCCAGCAGGACCGGGACTGCGAACACTGAAGCTTTCTTT.

This clone was detected a few times. V gene TRBV10-3 combines with J gene TRBJ1-1, with TRBD1 matching 10 bases. CDR1 and CDR2 (germline): ENHRY, SYGVKD. V shed 5 bases and J 4 bases; nucleotides not matched to a gene: 13. This CDR3 is built from 17 residues. The CDR3 here is CAISLTGGGIGGTEAFF. The DNA of the CDR3 is TGTGCCATCAGTCTGACAGGGGGCGGGATCGGGGGCACTGAAGCTTTCTTT.

This clone showed up just a few times. The genes are TRBV5-6 and TRBJ2-3; 10 nucleotides align to TRBD2. V lost 2 bases to trimming and J lost 3 bases; unmatched junction nucleotides: 6. Germline V lookup: CDR1 SGHDT, CDR2 YYEEEE. This CDR3 region has 16 residues. The CDR3 DNA follows: TGTGCCAGCAGCTTTAAGGTTAGCGGGGGGACAGATACGCAGTATTTT. The encoded protein is CASSFKVSGGTDTQYF. Drawing the rest from reference TRBV5-6 and TRBJ2-3, the complete variable domain is DAGVTQSPTHLIKTRGQQVTLRCSPKSGHDTVSWYQQALGQGPQFIFQYYEEEERQRGNFPDRFSGHQFPNYSSELNVNALLLGDSALYLCASSFKVSGGTDTQYFGPGTRLTVL.

Regarding this clone: The sample holds other DNA sequences that translate to the same CDR3. The rearrangement joins TRBV5-1 to TRBJ1-3; perhaps TRBD1 as D (6 bases). Per the germline V gene, CDR1 is SGHRS and CDR2 is YFSETQ. The CDR3 has 16 residues. Trimming cost V 0 bases and J 0 bases, with 10 bases left between them. CDR3 sequence: CASSLEQGLSGNTIYF. In nucleotides, the CDR3 is TGCGCCAGCAGCTTGGAGCAGGGGCTCTCTGGAAACACCATATATTTT.

This clone was observed a few times. As DNA, the CDR3 is TGCGCCAGCAGCTTGGGCCAGGGGGCCTTCTCTGGAAACACCATATATTTT. Its translation is CASSLGQGAFSGNTIYF. The chain carries TRBV5-1 and TRBJ1-3; TRBD1 agrees at 8 bases. This CDR3 region has 17 residues. V dropped 0 bases and J dropped 0; count of bases not matched to a gene: 5. Looked up from germline, CDR1 is SGHRS and CDR2 is YFSETQ.

This clone has only a few counts. The V and J genes are TRBV7-2 and TRBJ1-5; perhaps TRBD1 as D (5 bases). Looked up from germline, CDR1 is SGHTA and CDR2 is FQGNSA. V lost 0 bases and J 4 bases, leaving 10 bases between the germline ends. This CDR3 is built from 15 residues. This CDR3 reads CASSLASGVNQPQHF. In DNA, the CDR3 is TGTGCCAGCAGCTTAGCGTCGGGGGTTAATCAGCCCCAGCATTTT.

The chain couples TRBV9 to TRBJ2-7; D gene unclear. Germline V gene data show CDR1 as SGDLS and CDR2 as YYNGEE. This CDR3 is built from 15 residues. The V end lost 0 bases, the J end lost 1 base, and 11 bases lay between the germline ends. This CDR3 reads CASSVEAGDSYEQYF. The DNA for the CDR3 is TGTGCCAGCAGCGTAGAGGCAGGTGATTCCTACGAGCAGTACTTC.

In this sample, this clone turned up a few times. This chain links TRBV19 with TRBJ2-1, with 9 bases aligning to TRBD2. Germline V gives CDR1 LNHDA, CDR2 SQIVND (reference sequence). The trim removed 5 bases at V and 7 bases at J, leaving 12 bases unmatched. CDR3 size: 16 residues. CDR3 protein: CASSVYSGSGSNEQFF. The CDR3 coding sequence is TGTGCCAGTAGTGTCTATAGCGGGAGTGGTTCGAATGAGCAGTTCTTC.

The V gene is TRBV6-5, the J gene TRBJ2-2; D perhaps matches TRBD2 (6 bases). Trimming cost V 6 bases and J 1 base, with 9 bases left between them. CDR3 length: 14 amino acids. The germline CDR1 and CDR2 sequences are MNHEY and SVGAGI. CDR3 loop: CASSHGGNTGELFF. CDR3 coding DNA: TGTGCCAGCAGCCACGGGGGGAACACCGGGGAGCTGTTTTTT.

V usage is TRBV6-1 and J usage is TRBJ1-4; D unresolved. Germline V gene lookup returns CDR1 MNHNS and CDR2 SASEGT. This CDR3 has 14 amino acids. Trimming shortened V by 6 bases and J by 5 bases, and 13 bases separated the two germline ends. The CDR3 sequence: CASRHAGVNEKLFF. CDR3 nucleotides: TGTGCCAGCAGACACGCCGGGGTGAATGAAAAACTGTTTTTT.

The chain carries TRBV7-3 and TRBJ2-7; 7 bases agree with TRBD2. From germline, CDR1 is SGHTA and CDR2 FQGTGA. The junction had 10 bases not matched to a gene; V was cut back by 5 bases and J by 0 bases. This CDR3 contains 16 residues. In DNA form, the CDR3 reads TGTGCCAGCAGCCCTATGGGGTCGGGGGGCTCCTACGAGCAGTACTTC. It is translated as CASSPMGSGGSYEQYF.

This clone was detected only a few times. Other nucleotide sequences from this sample produce the same CDR3. J is TRBJ2-2 and V is TRBV9; D is uncertain. Germline V gene data show CDR1 as SGDLS and CDR2 as YYNGEE. This CDR3 region has 13 residues. V was pared by 1 base and J by 4 bases, with 5 bases between. Here the CDR3 reads CASSVTGTGELFF. DNA of the CDR3: TGTGCCAGCAGCGTAACTGGCACCGGGGAGCTGTTTTTT.

The chain uses TRBV11-3 and TRBJ2-3; tentative D call: TRBD1 (6 bases). The germline V gene has CDR1 SGHNT and CDR2 YENEEA. V was cut by 6 bases and J by 6 bases, with 16 bases left in between. This CDR3 spans 14 amino acids. The CDR3 DNA follows: TGTGCCAGCAGGGGGGCGGAGGTTGTGGATACGCAGTATTTT. Its translation: CASRGAEVVDTQYF. The whole variable domain, remainder taken from reference TRBV11-3 and TRBJ2-3, is EAGVVQSPRYKIIEKKQPVAFWCNPISGHNTLYWYLQNLGQGPELLIRYENEEAVDDSQLPKDRFSAERLKGVDSTLKIQPAELGDSAVYLCASRGAEVVDTQYFGPGTRLTVL.

The chain recombines TRBV9 with TRBJ2-3; TRBD1 agrees at 7 bases. This CDR3 has 16 residues. Per the germline V gene, CDR1 is SGDLS and CDR2 is YYNGEE. The trim removed 0 bases at V and 4 bases at J, leaving 8 bases unmatched. DNA of the CDR3: TGTGCCAGCAGCGTAGAGGGGTTAGGGGGCGCAGATACGCAGTATTTT. Its translation is CASSVEGLGGADTQYF.

This chain connects TRBV28 to TRBJ1-2; a weak D match, TRBD1 (5 bases). Germline CDR1 and CDR2: MDHEN and SYDVKM. The CDR3 length is 14 residues. V gave up 6 bases and J gave up 6 bases, with 17 bases separating them. CDR3 DNA sequence: TGTGCCAGCAGCCCAAGGGGCGGCGTCCATGGCTACACCTTC. This gives the protein CASSPRGGVHGYTF.

The chain joins TRBV27 to TRBJ1-2; the match to TRBD1 covers 7 bases. The CDR3 contains 14 residues. Germline CDR1 and CDR2: MNHEY and SMNVEV (reference sequence). The J segment lost 2 bases and the V segment lost 2 bases, leaving 2 bases of the junction unmatched. In nucleotides, the CDR3 is TGTGCCAGCAGTTTAACAGGGGCCAACTATGGCTACACCTTC. This codes for CASSLTGANYGYTF.

This chain connects TRBV19 to TRBJ1-2; D perhaps matches TRBD1 (5 bases). The CDR3 has 14 amino acids. Trimming shortened V by 7 bases and J by 1 base, and 13 bases separated the two germline ends. The germline V gene has CDR1 LNHDA and CDR2 SQIVND (reference sequence). The CDR3 spells CASKAGRDNYGYTF. The DNA for the CDR3 is TGTGCCAGTAAAGCGGGACGGGATAACTATGGCTACACCTTC. The full variable domain, its missing parts supplied by reference TRBV19 and TRBJ1-2, is DGGITQSPKYLFRKEGQNVTLSCEQNLNHDAMYWYRQDPGQGLRLIYYSQIVNDFQKGDIAEGYSVSREKKESFPLTVTSAQKNPTAFYLCASKAGRDNYGYTFGSGTRLTVV.

This clone has just a few counts. The chain combines TRBV19 with TRBJ1-2; tentatively, D is TRBD1 (5 bases). CDR3 length: 16 residues. The V gene lost 0 bases and the J gene lost 3 bases, with 14 bases spanning the gap. Germline V gives CDR1 LNHDA, CDR2 SQIVND (reference sequence). The CDR3 is CASSIEGQGRYYGYTF. The CDR3 bases are TGTGCCAGTAGTATAGAAGGGCAGGGAAGGTACTATGGCTACACCTTC.

CDR3 DNA sequence: TGTGCCTGGTCCCAGATAGCTGAAGGCTACACCTTC. As protein: CAWSQIAEGYTF. The rearrangement links TRBV30 to TRBJ1-2; D not certain. The V gene lost 5 bases and the J gene lost 8 bases, with 15 bases spanning the gap. The CDR3 is 12 amino acids. Germline V gives CDR1 GTSNPN, CDR2 SVGIG (reference sequence).

V gene TRBV18 combines with J gene TRBJ2-7, with TRBD2 matching over 10 bases. V was clipped by 6 bases and J by 7 bases; unmatched bases: 15. CDR1 is KGHSH and CDR2 is LQKENI in the germline V gene. The CDR3 spans 16 residues. CDR3 amino acids: CASSPSSGRGLEEQYF. CDR3 in DNA: TGTGCCAGCTCCCCATCGAGCGGGAGGGGACTGGAAGAGCAGTACTTC.

This clone was detected a few times. The CDR3 region is CAIRKPGQGLTGYGYTF. CDR3 bases: TGTGCCATCAGGAAGCCGGGACAGGGGCTAACGGGCTATGGCTACACCTTC. V gene TRBV10-3 combines with J gene TRBJ1-2; the match to TRBD1 covers 10 bases. Trimming removed 6 bases from V and 4 bases from J; junction bases left unmatched: 14. The CDR3 spans 17 residues. The germline V gene encodes CDR1 ENHRY and CDR2 SYGVKD.

This clone was counted a few times. The chain couples TRBV7-9 to TRBJ1-1; D is unclear. Trimming stripped 4 bases from V and 5 bases from J, with 8 bases between. Per germline, CDR1 SEHNR and CDR2 FQNEAQ (reference sequence). There are 12 residues in the CDR3. The CDR3 region is CASSSAGTEAFF. The CDR3 DNA is TGTGCCAGCAGCTCCGCCGGTACTGAAGCTTTCTTT.

This clone appeared a few times. V usage is TRBV25-1 and J usage is TRBJ1-5, with TRBD1 identical over 11 bases. This CDR3 region has 14 residues. CDR1 and CDR2 from the germline V gene are MGHDK and SYGVNS. Trimming took 6 bases from V and 6 from J; bases not matched to a gene: 4. The CDR3 nucleotides are TGTGCCAGCAGGGGACAGGGGGGTTCTCAGCCCCAGCATTTT. Protein product: CASRGQGGSQPQHF.

The chain recombines TRBV7-6 with TRBJ2-1; TRBD2 is a possible D gene (6 bases). V shed 5 bases and J shed 7 bases, with 24 bases lying between them. Germline CDR1 reads SGHVS; CDR2 reads FNYEAQ. The CDR3 spans 17 residues. The CDR3, as DNA: TGTGCCAGCAGCCCATACGTTCCGGGAGTTGGGTTGAATGAGCAGTTCTTC. This codes for CASSPYVPGVGLNEQFF.

CDR3 protein: CASSLSGGDDTEAFF. DNA of the CDR3: TGTGCCAGCAGTTTATCAGGGGGCGACGACACTGAAGCTTTCTTT. The chain has TRBV28 and TRBJ1-1; 8 positions match TRBD1. V lost 1 base to trimming and J lost 3 bases; unmatched junction nucleotides: 4. Germline V gives CDR1 MDHEN, CDR2 SYDVKM. The CDR3 consists of 15 residues. Filled out from reference TRBV28 and TRBJ1-1, the complete variable domain reads DVKVTQSSRYLVKRTGEKVFLECVQDMDHENMFWYRQDPGLGLRLIYFSYDVKMKEKGDIPEGYSVSREKKERFSLILESASTNQTSMYLCASSLSGGDDTEAFFGQGTRLTVV.

This clone was counted only a few times. The rearrangement uses TRBV6-6 and TRBJ1-3; D not resolved. The CDR3 loop spans 15 amino acids. Trimming stripped 2 bases from V and 4 bases from J, with 12 bases between. The V gene's germline CDR1 is MNHNY and CDR2 SVGAGI (reference sequence). The CDR3 nucleotides are TGTGCCAGCAGTTACGACGGAACGCGGGGAAACACCATATATTTT. Amino acids: CASSYDGTRGNTIYF.

This clone has only a few counts. The chain is built from TRBV27 and TRBJ1-5; a weak D match, TRBD1 (6 bases). The V and J ends lost 4 bases and 7 bases respectively, with 14 bases between them. The CDR3 contains 14 residues. Germline CDR1 MNHEY, CDR2 SMNVEV (reference sequence). CDR3 in amino acids: CASSSTGIGQPQHF. The CDR3 DNA follows: TGTGCCAGCAGTTCTACAGGGATCGGCCAGCCCCAGCATTTT.

The rearrangement links TRBV9 to TRBJ2-2; a weak D match, TRBD2 (5 bases). Germline-derived CDR1 and CDR2 are SGDLS and YYNGEE. This CDR3 region has 18 residues. Trimming took 0 bases from V and 4 from J, leaving 19 bases between them. In DNA, the CDR3 is TGTGCCAGCAGCGTAGACGCGTACTTGGGGAGTATCACCGGGGAGCTGTTTTTT. This codes for CASSVDAYLGSITGELFF.

This clone has only a few counts. The chain employs TRBV5-4 and TRBJ1-1; D possibly corresponds to TRBD1 (6 bases). The V gene's germline CDR1 is SGHNT and CDR2 YYREEE (reference sequence). V was cut by 4 bases and J by 1 base, with 17 bases left in between. This CDR3 is 16 amino acids long. CDR3 bases: TGTGCCAGCAGCCGGAAGGGGGATCTGAGGAACACTGAAGCTTTCTTT. Encoded protein: CASSRKGDLRNTEAFF.